Below are 5 T cell receptor beta chains sequenced from a single sample in a study of blood T cell repertoires in COVID-19 (dated by TCRdb to the early 2020s). Libraries were made using the immunoSEQ multiplex PCR assay. Held by TCRdb, this immuneACCESS table contains in-frame sequences only and omits some clones. Under half of the omission traces to an unresolved V gene where checked; the cause of the rest is unknown. The sample has fewer than 500,000 clones on record, 70% to 90% of them singletons. About 2.1% of the sample comes from the top ten. Sequenced material: PBMCs or T cells enriched from blood (not recorded which). The receptors shown here come from a woman younger than 35 with acute COVID-19.

This sequence joins TRBV3-1 (or the pseudogene TRBV3-2) and TRBJ1-3; 8 nucleotides agree with TRBD1. The CDR3 totals 15 residues. Losses at the gene ends were 4 bases for V and 2 bases for J; bases not matched to a gene: 4. CDR1 is LGHDT, CDR2 YNNKEL, per germline (reference sequence). CDR3 in amino acids: CASSPRTGPGNTIYF. The CDR3 DNA is TGTGCCAGCAGCCCCCGGACAGGGCCTGGAAACACCATATATTTT.

The chain recombines TRBV9 with TRBJ1-5, with D perhaps TRBD1 (5 bases). This CDR3 is built from 15 residues. Between the trimmed V and J ends, which lost 2 bases and 2 bases, there was a span of 11 bases. Germline V CDR1 and CDR2: SGDLS, YYNGEE. CDR3 amino acids: CASSVGLDGNQPQHF. The CDR3 DNA reads TGTGCCAGCAGCGTGGGGCTGGATGGCAATCAGCCCCAGCATTTT.

The genes are TRBV12-3 or TRBV12-4 and TRBJ2-1, with 11 bases matching TRBD2. V trimming: 7 bases; J trimming: 8 bases; junction bases outside the gene matches: 4. This CDR3 region has 13 residues. Here the CDR3 reads CASTGLAGDEQFF. The CDR3 DNA follows: TGTGCCAGCACAGGACTAGCGGGCGATGAGCAGTTCTTC.

The chain is built from TRBV2 and TRBJ2-3; TRBD2 agrees at 7 bases. V lost 8 bases and J lost 0; bases outside the gene matches: 17. The length of the CDR3 is 18 residues. Germline V gene data show CDR1 as SNHLY and CDR2 as FYNNEI. The CDR3 is CASSPNPPSGSSTDTQYF. The DNA of the CDR3 is TGTGCCAGCTCCCCGAATCCCCCTAGCGGTTCTAGCACAGATACGCAGTATTTT. The entire variable domain, with the rest obtained from reference TRBV2 and TRBJ2-3, is as follows: EPEVTQTPSHQVTQMGQEVILRCVPISNHLYFYWYRQILGQKVEFLVSFYNNEISEKSEIFDDQFSVERPDGSNFTLKIRSTKLEDSAMYFCASSPNPPSGSSTDTQYFGPGTRLTVL.

The genes are TRBV6-4 and TRBJ1-1, with a weak D call TRBD1 (6 bases). Trimming shortened V by 4 bases and J by 5 bases, and 11 bases separated the two germline ends. This CDR3 has 13 amino acids. Per the germline V gene, CDR1 is MRHNA and CDR2 is SNTAGT. CDR3 DNA: TGTGCCAGCAGTGTTGACCAGGGGACTGAAGCTTTCTTT. It is translated as CASSVDQGTEAFF.